One sample yielded the 10 T cell receptor beta chains listed below, sequenced in a study of OX40 agonist ivuxolimab in advanced cancers. The assay was immunoSEQ multiplex PCR, and TCRdb's table has in-frame clones only and misses some. The sample has 80,000 to 85,000 clones, 86% seen once. The sample in question was CD4+ or CD8+ T cells sorted from blood, obtained in a trial of the OX40 agonist ivuxolimab. The receptors here all came from an adult with an advanced solid tumor such as melanoma, head and neck, liver or kidney cancer.

J is TRBJ1-2 and V is TRBV2; 9 nucleotides agree with TRBD1. Germline loops: CDR1 SNHLY, CDR2 FYNNEI. This CDR3 is built from 13 residues. V lost 7 bases and J lost 4; bases outside the gene matches: 4. The CDR3 nucleotides are TGTGCCAGCACCGGACAGGGGACCTATGGCTACACCTTC. It is translated as CASTGQGTYGYTF. Full variable domain (remainder filled in from reference TRBV2 and TRBJ1-2): EPEVTQTPSHQVTQMGQEVILRCVPISNHLYFYWYRQILGQKVEFLVSFYNNEISEKSEIFDDQFSVERPDGSNFTLKIRSTKLEDSAMYFCASTGQGTYGYTFGSGTRLTVV.

By sample share, this clone is medium-sized. The genes are TRBV4-2 and TRBJ2-2; 8 bases match TRBD1. The CDR3 is made up of 18 amino acids. The trim removed 0 bases at V and 4 bases at J, leaving 10 bases unmatched. Germline V lookup: CDR1 LGHNA, CDR2 YNFKEQ. In DNA form, the CDR3 reads TGTGCCAGCAGCCAAGACCACCGGACAGGGATTATCACCGGGGAGCTGTTTTTT. It encodes CASSQDHRTGIITGELFF.

The V gene is TRBV27, the J gene TRBJ1-1; 10 bases line up with TRBD1. Germline CDR1 and CDR2: MNHEY and SMNVEV (reference sequence). V lost 5 bases and J lost 5; bases outside the gene matches: 5. The CDR3 has 14 residues. The CDR3 here is CASSPDRGLTEAFF. CDR3 nucleotide sequence: TGTGCCAGCAGTCCCGACAGGGGGCTAACTGAAGCTTTCTTT.

This sequence joins TRBV7-2 and TRBJ2-2, with D uncertain. Germline CDR1 SGHTA, CDR2 FQGNSA. The V end lost 2 bases, the J end lost 5 bases, and 9 bases lay between the germline ends. This CDR3 has 14 residues. For the CDR3, the DNA is TGTGCCAGCAGCTTACAAACCCGTACCGGGGAGCTGTTTTTT. Amino acids: CASSLQTRTGELFF.

This rearrangement joins TRBV30 to TRBJ1-2; no clear D. V lost 2 bases, J lost 5 bases, and 9 bases lay in between. Germline CDR1 reads GTSNPN; CDR2 reads SVGIG (reference sequence). CDR3 length: 12 residues. CDR3 sequence reads: CAWSPLRYGYTF. DNA for the CDR3: TGTGCCTGGAGTCCCCTCAGGTATGGCTACACCTTC.

This rearrangement joins TRBV5-8 to TRBJ1-1; D perhaps matches TRBD1 (5 bases). V lost 4 bases and J 0 bases, leaving 13 bases between the germline ends. The CDR3 is 15 amino acids. Germline loops: CDR1 SGHTS, CDR2 YDEGEE. The DNA of the CDR3 is TGTGCCAGCAGCCGGGACGGAAGTATGAACACTGAAGCTTTCTTT. As protein: CASSRDGSMNTEAFF.

This sequence joins TRBV5-1 and TRBJ2-4, with 10 nucleotides matching TRBD2. The V segment lost 0 bases and the J segment 7 bases; nucleotides outside the gene matches: 19. Germline assignment: CDR1 SGHRS and CDR2 YFSETQ. The CDR3 runs to 20 residues. The CDR3 spells CASSLVPHQRGGLRMNIQYF. For the CDR3, the DNA is TGCGCCAGCAGCTTGGTCCCCCATCAGCGGGGGGGCCTTAGGATGAACATTCAGTACTTC.

This chain uses TRBV5-1 with TRBJ2-5, with TRBD2 identical over 8 bases. The J call is uncertain, as TRBJ2-7 better fits the DNA end. The V gene's germline CDR1 is SGHRS and CDR2 YFSETQ. The CDR3 loop spans 13 amino acids. CDR3 DNA: TGCGCCAGCAGCACCGGACTAGCATCCGAGCAGTACTTC. Its translation: CASSTGLASEQYF.

V usage is TRBV6-6 and J usage is TRBJ2-5; perhaps TRBD1 as D (5 bases). Germline V gene lookup returns CDR1 MNHNY and CDR2 SVGAGI (reference sequence). This CDR3 is 14 amino acids long. Trimming shortened V by 0 bases and J by 6 bases, and 11 bases separated the two germline ends. The CDR3 bases are TGTGCCAGCAGTTACTCCCAGGGAAAACAGACCCAGTACTTC. This encodes CASSYSQGKQTQYF.

The chain employs TRBV4-3 and TRBJ2-3, with a possible D match to TRBD1 (5 bases). Germline V lookup: CDR1 LGHNA, CDR2 YSLEER. With 1 base removed from V and 3 bases from J, the gap between germline ends came to 14 bases. The CDR3 runs to 16 residues. The CDR3 reads CASSQGPSQGTDTQYF. CDR3 DNA sequence: TGCGCCAGCAGCCAAGGGCCATCCCAGGGAACAGATACGCAGTATTTT.